This T cell receptor (beta chain) comes out of a study of blood T cell repertoires in COVID-19. TCRdb's copy holds only in-frame clones and misses some; the assay was immunoSEQ multiplex PCR. Of approximately 140,000 clones detected, 86% appear once; the ten largest clones hold approximately 2.3%. This CDR3 is built from 12 residues. Germline V CDR1 and CDR2: SGHRS, YFSETQ. Trimming took off 5 bases at V and 3 bases at J, with 9 bases between the two ends. What was sequenced was PBMCs or T cells enriched from blood (not recorded which). The chain recombines TRBV5-1 with TRBJ2-7; D is ambiguous. This TCR was recovered from a woman in her fifties or sixties who had recovered from COVID-19. The CDR3 sequence: CASRGSSYEQYF. The CDR3 DNA sequence: TGCGCCAGCAGGGGTAGCAGCTACGAGCAGTACTTC.